This is a list of T cell receptor beta chains from one sample in a study of regulatory T cells in long-lasting Graves disease. TCRdb reanalysed the multiplex PCR reads using MiXCR and keeps one entry per CDR3 protein. The sample lists under 250,000 distinct CDR3 sequences; 20% to 25% were seen once. The sample in question was peripheral blood mononuclear cells (PBMCs), obtained at new diagnosis, from a patient treated with antithyroid drugs. The source is a female donor with Graves disease. Each CDR3 is given with its conserved first and last residue. Each record gives: V gene, J gene, D gene, clone size, CDR3 DNA, CDR3 protein. The D gene is left open where the match is weak. Clone size is not always given. Where it is, it says once, few, many or a class for expanded clones.

TRBV7-2	TRBJ1-5	-	many	TGTGCCAGCAGCACCAGCTACAATCAGCCCCAGCATTTT	CASSTSYNQPQHF
TRBV7-2	TRBJ1-1	-	many	TGTGCCAGCAGCTGGAGGATGAACACTGAAGCTTTCTTT	CASSWRMNTEAFF
TRBV10-3	TRBJ1-1	-	many	TGTGCCATCAGTGAGTCGACGGGGTTGGACACTGAAGCTTTCTTT	CAISESTGLDTEAFF
TRBV14	TRBJ1-5	-	few	TGTGCCAGCAGCCAAGATGGGGCTCGGCCCCAGCATTTT	CASSQDGARPQHF
TRBV20-1	TRBJ1-1	-	many	TGCAGTGCTAGTCATCTCGGGAGATTGGTAGCTTTCTTT	CSASHLGRLVAFF
TRBV20-1	TRBJ2-1	TRBD2	few	TGCAGTGCTAGAGAGGCAGCGGGAGGACTCAATGAGCAGTTCTTC	CSAREAAGGLNEQFF
TRBV11-2	TRBJ2-5	-	many	TGTGCCAGCAGCCCCTTCGGGGCGCTTTTCATATTGGAGACCCAGTACTTC	CASSPFGALFILETQYF
TRBV7-3	TRBJ2-1	TRBD1	few	TGTGCCAGCAGCTTATCCGGGACAGGCTCCTACAATGAGCAGTTCTTC	CASSLSGTGSYNEQFF
TRBV20-1	TRBJ2-1	-	many	TGCAGTGCTAGTGGGCAGGGGCGGGCCAACTCCTACAATGAGCAGTTCTTC	CSASGQGRANSYNEQFF
TRBV20-1	TRBJ2-1	TRBD2	-	TGCAGTGCTAGATATAGCGGGGGGGCTATGAATGAGCAGTTCTTC	CSARYSGGAMNEQFF
TRBV20-1	TRBJ1-1	-	many	TGCAGTGCTAGGCCCGGCATGAACACTGAAGCTTTCTTT	CSARPGMNTEAFF
TRBV7-3	TRBJ2-7	-	many	TGTGCCAGCAGCGAATATCAGGGCCCCTACGAGCAGTACTTC	CASSEYQGPYEQYF
TRBV11-2	TRBJ1-4	-	many	TGTGCCAGCAGCCGGGTTAGGTCTAATGAAAAACTGTTTTTT	CASSRVRSNEKLFF
TRBV5-4	TRBJ2-7	TRBD2	few	TGTGCCAGCAGCAGACTACTAGCGGGAAAAAACGAGCAGTACTTC	CASSRLLAGKNEQYF
TRBV5-1	TRBJ1-3	-	-	TGCGCCAGCAGCTTGGCCTCCCCCGCCGCCGACTCTGGAAACACCATATATTTT	CASSLASPAADSGNTIYF
TRBV25-1	TRBJ1-5	TRBD1	many	TGTGCCAGCGACAGGGAGCGCAATCAGCCCCAGCATTTT	CASDRERNQPQHF
TRBV6-4	TRBJ2-3	-	-	TGTGCCAGCAGCGCTAGCGTACATAGCACAGATACGCAGTATTTT	CASSASVHSTDTQYF
TRBV29-1	TRBJ2-5	TRBD2	many	TGCAGCGTTGACCCGACTAGCGGGAGGGGGACCCAGTACTTC	CSVDPTSGRGTQYF
TRBV16	TRBJ1-5	-	many	TGTGCCAGCAGCCAATTCAGGGACCAGCCCCAGCATTTT	CASSQFRDQPQHF
TRBV7-9	TRBJ2-1	TRBD1	-	TGTGCCAGCAGCTTAGCGGGACAGGGGACCAACAATGAGCAGTTCTTC	CASSLAGQGTNNEQFF
TRBV10-3	TRBJ2-2	TRBD1	few	TGTGCCGTAAAGACAGGGGTCGGTGACACCGGGGAGCTGTTTTTT	CAVKTGVGDTGELFF
TRBV28	TRBJ1-1	-	many	TGTGCCAGCAGTCCACAGGAGACAGAAGCTTTCTTT	CASSPQETEAFF
TRBV7-2	TRBJ2-1	-	many	TGTGCCAGCAGCTTAGGGACCTTCAATGAGCAGTTCTTC	CASSLGTFNEQFF
TRBV2	TRBJ2-1	TRBD2	-	TGTGCCAGCAAACGACTAGCGGGAGGCATTGAGCAGTTCTTC	CASKRLAGGIEQFF
TRBV2	TRBJ2-5	-	many	TGTGCCAGCAGACCCGGGACACCGTACCAAGAGACCCAGTACTTC	CASRPGTPYQETQYF
TRBV7-2	TRBJ2-3	-	many	TGTGCCAGCAGCTTAGCCGATACGCAGTATTTT	CASSLADTQYF
TRBV11-2	TRBJ1-3	-	few	TGTGCCAGCAGCCAACCCCTCTACTTACAGGGAAGGAGTGGAAACACCATATATTTT	CASSQPLYLQGRSGNTIYF
TRBV7-9	TRBJ2-1	-	many	TGTGCCAGCAGCTTAAAGGCTGAGCAGTTCTTC	CASSLKAEQFF
TRBV5-5	TRBJ2-5	-	many	TGTGCCAGCAGCTTGGAAGGGGGTCGGGAGACCCAGTACTTC	CASSLEGGRETQYF
TRBV5-1	TRBJ1-1	-	-	TGCGCCAGCAGCTTGCACGGGCGCACTGAAGCTTTCTTT	CASSLHGRTEAFF
TRBV7-9	TRBJ1-1	-	few	TGTGCCAGCAGCTTAGGAGGCCCCGGGGGTACTGAAGCTTTCTTT	CASSLGGPGGTEAFF
TRBV12-3/TRBV12-4	TRBJ1-4	-	few	TGTGCCAGCAGTGCGATTGCAACTAATGAAAAACTGTTTTTT	CASSAIATNEKLFF
TRBV20-1	TRBJ2-7	-	many	TGCAGTGCTAGAGATCACGGGACCATCTACGAGCAGTACTTC	CSARDHGTIYEQYF